This T cell receptor (beta chain) appears in the sequencing data of a study of T cell responses to AZD1222 COVID-19 vaccine. Germline V gene data show CDR1 as MNHEY and CDR2 as SVGEGT. The CDR3 extends over 14 amino acids. V dropped 2 bases and J dropped 3 bases, with 10 bases sitting between them. Overall study results and limits: Two AZD1222 doses significantly raised spike-specific TCR breadth and depth over controls. Just 5 or 6 AZD1222 recipients tested seropositive at baseline.

Assay: immunoSEQ multiplex PCR; the TCRdb copy retains only in-frame clones and omits some. In the table there are around 180,000 clones, roughly 94% of which are singletons. Note on this clone: What it binds is not known.

The chain employs TRBV6-2 or TRBV6-3 and TRBJ1-2, with D uncertain. The origin of this receptor is an adult who received the AZD1222 COVID-19 vaccine. Specimen: peripheral blood, collected 28 days after the second AZD1222 dose. In DNA, the CDR3 is TGTGCCAGCAGTTACGGGGTTCCCTACTATGGCTACACCTTC. It specifies CASSYGVPYYGYTF.